The 20 T cell receptor beta chains in this list originate from one sample, sequenced in a study of blood T cell repertoires in COVID-19. The assay was immunoSEQ multiplex PCR, and TCRdb's table has in-frame clones only and misses some. The sample yields 30,000 to 35,000 clones, over 90% seen once. Sequenced: peripheral blood. The source is a human donor in a cohort sampled during active COVID-19.

The V and J genes are TRBV6-5 and TRBJ2-7; weak D call: TRBD2 (5 bases). CDR1 and CDR2 (germline): MNHEY, SVGAGI. Trimming removed 0 bases at V and 9 bases at J, with 15 bases between. The CDR3 runs to 14 residues. CDR3 bases: TGTGCCAGCAGTTACTCGGCGTCGGGGTTCGGGCAGTACTTC. This gives the protein CASSYSASGFGQYF.

The genes are TRBV7-9 and TRBJ1-1, with 9 bases matching TRBD1. The length of the CDR3 is 13 residues. J was trimmed by 8 bases and V by 5 bases; bases with no gene match: 6. Germline CDR1 reads SEHNR; CDR2 reads FQNEAQ (reference sequence). Here the CDR3 reads CASSLRTGEEAFF. Written as DNA, the CDR3 is TGTGCCAGCAGCCTACGGACAGGGGAGGAAGCTTTCTTT.

The rearrangement joins TRBV7-9 to TRBJ2-3, with 11 nucleotides matching TRBD2. Trimming removed 5 bases from V and 6 bases from J; junction bases left unmatched: 10. The CDR3 runs 16 residues. The germline V gene has CDR1 SEHNR and CDR2 FQNEAQ (reference sequence). The CDR3 DNA reads TGTGCCAGCAGCACAGGACTAGCGGGTTTTACGGATACGCAGTATTTT. It translates to CASSTGLAGFTDTQYF.

This clone is a singleton in its sample. This chain links TRBV5-6 with TRBJ1-2; D is ambiguous. This CDR3 has 14 residues. Between the trimmed V and J ends, which lost 1 base and 1 base, there was a span of 8 bases. CDR1 and CDR2 (germline): SGHDT, YYEEEE. Written as DNA, the CDR3 is TGTGCCAGCAGCTTGACGGGGAGTAACTATGGCTACACCTTC. It translates to CASSLTGSNYGYTF.

V is TRBV6-5 and J is TRBJ1-5, with a possible D match to TRBD1 (5 bases). Germline V gene lookup returns CDR1 MNHEY and CDR2 SVGAGI. This CDR3 has 16 amino acids. The V gene lost 0 bases and the J gene lost 3 bases, with 12 bases spanning the gap. The CDR3 DNA sequence: TGTGCCAGCAGTTACTCGGCGGGACGGCACAATCAGCCCCAGCATTTT. It yields the protein CASSYSAGRHNQPQHF.

This rearrangement joins TRBV2 to TRBJ1-2; D unresolved. The CDR3 is made up of 15 amino acids. CDR1 SNHLY and CDR2 FYNNEI come from the germline V gene. V shed 6 bases and J shed 8 bases, with 22 bases lying between them. CDR3 coding DNA: TGTGCCAGCAGCCAAACGGGGTATGGCCTCGGGGGCTACACCTTC. Protein sequence: CASSQTGYGLGGYTF.

The rearrangement joins TRBV29-1 to TRBJ1-2; D is undetermined. From germline, CDR1 is SQVTM and CDR2 ANQGSEA. Trimming cost V 3 bases and J 5 bases, with 7 bases left between them. The CDR3 length is 11 residues. CDR3 protein: CSVDSGYGYTF. The CDR3 DNA reads TGCAGCGTTGATTCGGGGTATGGCTACACCTTC.

The genes are TRBV12-3 or TRBV12-4 and TRBJ1-5, with D tentatively TRBD1 (5 bases). This CDR3 has 12 residues. The V and J ends lost 6 bases and 6 bases respectively, with 9 bases between them. The CDR3 nucleotides are TGTGCCAGCAGCAATCAGGGTCAGCCCCAGCATTTT. This codes for CASSNQGQPQHF.

V usage is TRBV30 and J usage is TRBJ2-5; D is possibly TRBD2 (5 bases). Germline assignment: CDR1 GTSNPN and CDR2 SVGIG (reference sequence). This CDR3 has 14 residues. V lost 4 bases and J lost 5, with 17 bases in between. CDR3 in DNA: TGTGCCTGGAAGGCTGCCCGGGGTGGGGAGACCCAGTACTTC. It encodes CAWKAARGGETQYF.

This chain uses TRBV27 with TRBJ2-3; 10 bases fit TRBD2. The trim removed 3 bases at V and 4 bases at J, leaving 10 bases unmatched. The CDR3 runs 17 residues. Germline V CDR1 and CDR2: MNHEY, SMNVEV (reference sequence). CDR3 coding DNA: TGTGCCAGCAGTTTTACAGTGAGCGGGGGGGCCGCAGATACGCAGTATTTT. Translating it yields CASSFTVSGGAADTQYF.

This chain links TRBV7-9 with TRBJ1-2; D is ambiguous. CDR1 SEHNR and CDR2 FQNEAQ come from the germline V gene (reference sequence). This CDR3 spans 12 amino acids. Trimming took 5 bases from V and 3 from J, leaving 7 bases between them. The DNA of the CDR3 is TGTGCCAGCAGCCTTTCGGACTATGGCTACACCTTC. This codes for CASSLSDYGYTF.

This clone was seen once. The chain is built from TRBV12-3 or TRBV12-4 and TRBJ1-1; D is unclear. Trimming stripped 4 bases from V and 4 bases from J, with 7 bases between. This CDR3 has 12 amino acids. The CDR3 bases are TGTGCCAGCAGTTATGGAGGCACTGAAGCTTTCTTT. Protein: CASSYGGTEAFF.

The rearrangement links TRBV20-1 to TRBJ2-1; TRBD2 aligns across 13 bases. This CDR3 region has 16 residues. Per germline, CDR1 DFQATT and CDR2 SNEGSKA (reference sequence). Unmatched junction bases numbered 10, after V lost 3 bases and J lost 8 bases. The CDR3 coding sequence is TGCAGTGCTAGTCGAACTAGCGGGGGGGCTAGGGATGAGCAGTTCTTC. It codes for CSASRTSGGARDEQFF.

The rearrangement links TRBV4-1 to TRBJ2-7; possibly TRBD1 for D (5 bases). This CDR3 has 14 residues. Trimming took 2 bases from V and 6 from J, leaving 14 bases between them. Germline V lookup: CDR1 MGHRA, CDR2 YSYEKL. The CDR3 DNA reads TGCGCCAGCAGCCAAATCTCCAGGGTCGGCGAGCAGTACTTC. Translation gives CASSQISRVGEQYF.

About this clone: Mismatch with germline at one junction end may stem from a read error. CDR3 region: CASSPGLAGGNEQYF. CDR3 nucleotide sequence: TGTGCTAGCAGCCCCGGACTAGCGGGAGGGAACGAGCAGTACTTC. The chain joins TRBV7-7 to TRBJ2-7, with 15 bases lining up with TRBD2. Germline V gene sequence: CDR1 SSHAT, CDR2 FNYEAQ (reference sequence). This CDR3 is built from 15 residues.

For the CDR3, the DNA is TGTGCCAGCAGCGTAGGTGGGCTAGCGGGGCCGGGAGAGGAGCAGTTCTTC. Its translation: CASSVGGLAGPGEEQFF. This rearrangement joins TRBV9 to TRBJ2-1, with 9 bases matching TRBD2. V lost 0 bases and J lost 10; bases outside the gene matches: 14. Per the germline V gene, CDR1 is SGDLS and CDR2 is YYNGEE. CDR3 size: 17 residues.

The chain combines TRBV2 with TRBJ1-2; D not resolved. Per the germline V gene, CDR1 is SNHLY and CDR2 is FYNNEI. V was pared by 4 bases and J by 1 base, with 7 bases between. This CDR3 comprises 13 residues. The CDR3 protein is CASSGDYNYGYTF. DNA for the CDR3: TGTGCCAGCAGTGGAGATTATAACTATGGCTACACCTTC.

The chain joins TRBV7-8 to TRBJ1-2; D possibly corresponds to TRBD1 (6 bases). CDR1 SGHVS and CDR2 FQNEAQ come from the germline V gene. The V end was cut by 7 bases, the J end by 8 bases, with 20 bases between. CDR3 length: 14 amino acids. This CDR3 is CASNPGEGLRGYTF. CDR3 bases: TGTGCCAGCAACCCAGGGGAGGGGTTGCGCGGCTACACCTTC.

CDR3 protein: CASSLTGTGSDGYTF. CDR3 bases: TGTGCCAGCAGTCTGACCGGGACAGGGTCGGATGGCTACACCTTC. The chain recombines TRBV28 with TRBJ1-2; TRBD1 agrees at 9 bases. The V segment lost 5 bases and the J segment 6 bases; nucleotides outside the gene matches: 10. The CDR3 is 15 residues long. The germline gives CDR1 MDHEN, CDR2 SYDVKM.

The rearrangement uses TRBV6-6 and TRBJ2-2; 13 nucleotides line up with TRBD2. The CDR3 runs 15 residues. V lost 8 bases and J lost 6; bases outside the gene matches: 6. Per germline, CDR1 MNHNY and CDR2 SVGAGI (reference sequence). CDR3 region: CASVELAGGAGELFF. The DNA of the CDR3 is TGTGCCAGCGTAGAACTAGCGGGAGGGGCCGGGGAGCTGTTTTTT.